The rows below give T cell receptor beta chains drawn from one sample of a study of T-cell memory formation after mild COVID-19. TCRdb reprocessed the 5' RACE reads with MiXCR, giving one entry per CDR3 protein. The top ten hold about 3.3% of the sample, which has about 170,000 distinct CDR3 sequences, 10% to 15% seen once. Source material: PBMCs or a T cell subset sorted from them (not recorded which). These receptors were collected from a man between 18 and 35 years old who had mild COVID-19 (a few samples of this study predate the infection). Cell type and time point are not known. Each CDR3 is given with its conserved first and last residue. The D gene is left open where the match is weak. Clone sizes are given selectively: once, few, many, or a class where the clone is expanded.

v_call	d_call	j_call	clone_size	cdr3_nt	cdr3_aa
TRBV7-6	TRBD2	TRBJ2-2	many	TGTGCCAGCAGCCCGGGGACTACCAAAACCGGGGAGCTGTTTTTT	CASSPGTTKTGELFF
TRBV5-8	NA	TRBJ1-2	NA	TGTGCCAGCAGCTGGGAGTATGGAGGCTACACCTTC	CASSWEYGGYTF
TRBV20-1	NA	TRBJ1-5	NA	TGCAGTGCTAGCCTACAGGATAATAGCAATCAGCCCCAGCATTTT	CSASLQDNSNQPQHF
TRBV9	TRBD1	TRBJ2-3	few	TGTGCCAGCAGCGTAGTGACAGGGCCAGATACGCAGTATTTT	CASSVVTGPDTQYF
TRBV7-3	NA	TRBJ2-6	few	TGTGCCAGCAGCCCTTCCTTTTCGCCTGGGGCCAACGTCCTGACTTTC	CASSPSFSPGANVLTF
TRBV19	NA	TRBJ1-1	NA	TGTGCCAGTACCTCGCACGGCCCCCCCGGGTTGAACACTGAAGCTTTCTTT	CASTSHGPPGLNTEAFF
TRBV7-2	NA	TRBJ2-3	few	TGTGCCAGCAGCTTAGGGGGCGGGAAAGATACGCAGTATTTT	CASSLGGGKDTQYF
TRBV7-8	NA	TRBJ2-3	NA	TGTGCCAGCAGCTTAGAGCGTAACTTAGTCGATACGCAGTATTTT	CASSLERNLVDTQYF
TRBV7-2	TRBD1	TRBJ1-6	NA	TGTGCCAGCAGCGGGGGACAGGGCATGTATTCACCCCTCCACTTT	CASSGGQGMYSPLHF
TRBV6-5	NA	TRBJ2-3	few	TGTGCCAGCAGTTACTCGAAGGGGGGCACAGATACGCAGTATTTT	CASSYSKGGTDTQYF
TRBV7-2	TRBD1	TRBJ1-5	NA	TGTGCCAGCAGCCGTGGGACAGGGGGACGCTATAGCAATCAGCCCCAGCATTTT	CASSRGTGGRYSNQPQHF
TRBV6-5	NA	TRBJ1-5	NA	TGTGCCAGCAGTTACTCGAAGTCCAATCAGCCCCAGCATTTT	CASSYSKSNQPQHF
TRBV6-5	TRBD1	TRBJ1-3	NA	TGTGCCAGCAGCATAAGACAGGGGGGAAACACCATATATTTT	CASSIRQGGNTIYF
TRBV9	TRBD1	TRBJ1-3	NA	TGTGCCAGCAGCGCCGAGGGGGCTGGCACCATATATTTT	CASSAEGAGTIYF
TRBV2	TRBD1	TRBJ2-2	NA	TGTGCCACCCCGGACAGGGAGACCGGGGAGCTGTTTTTT	CATPDRETGELFF
TRBV6-2/TRBV6-3	NA	TRBJ1-4	few	TGTGCCAGCAGGGGCCCGAGGGCGGCAGAACGGAGTGAAAAACTGTTTTTT	CASRGPRAAERSEKLFF
TRBV18	TRBD1	TRBJ2-1	few	TGTGCCAGCTCACCGCCCGGGACAGGGGATTACAATGAGCAGTTCTTC	CASSPPGTGDYNEQFF
TRBV20-1	NA	TRBJ2-3	few	TGCAGTGCAAAGTCGGGGAGCACAGATACGCAGTATTTT	CSAKSGSTDTQYF
TRBV4-3	TRBD1	TRBJ1-6	NA	TGCGCCAGCAGCCATCGTCCGGGACAGGGGGTGCTTTATGGTAATTCACCCCTCCACTTT	CASSHRPGQGVLYGNSPLHF
TRBV11-3	NA	TRBJ2-2	NA	TGTGCCAGCAGCTTCGTATCCACCGGGGAGCTGTTTTTT	CASSFVSTGELFF
TRBV21-1	NA	TRBJ2-5	few	TGTGCCAGCAGCAAAGGGTACAGGAAAGAGACCCAGTACTTC	CASSKGYRKETQYF
TRBV28	NA	TRBJ2-5	many	TGTGCCAGCAGTTTAATTCGACGAGAGACCCAGTACTTC	CASSLIRRETQYF
TRBV9	NA	TRBJ1-6	few	TGTGCCAGCAGCAGTACCAGCTCGGATAATTCACCCCTCCACTTT	CASSSTSSDNSPLHF
TRBV12-3/TRBV12-4	NA	TRBJ1-5	few	TGTGCCAGCAGTTTAGGAGGGTATAGATTTCAGCCCCAGCATTTT	CASSLGGYRFQPQHF
TRBV5-1	NA	TRBJ1-3	many	TGCGCCAGCAGCTTGGACCCGGTTGGAAACACCATATATTTT	CASSLDPVGNTIYF
TRBV18	NA	TRBJ2-3	NA	TGTGCCAGATCACCTGAGTTTGGCGATACGCAGTATTTT	CARSPEFGDTQYF
TRBV5-1	NA	TRBJ1-1	many	TGCGCCAGCAGCTTGCAGGGGATGAACACTGAAGCTTTCTTT	CASSLQGMNTEAFF
TRBV3-1	NA	TRBJ1-2	many	TGTGCCAGCAGCCAAGATGGCGGGGCGAACTACACCTTC	CASSQDGGANYTF
TRBV20-1	TRBD1	TRBJ2-3	once	TGCAGTGCTAGATCCCTACAGGGGGATACGCAGTATTTT	CSARSLQGDTQYF
TRBV7-2	NA	TRBJ2-3	few	TGTGCCAGCAGCTTAGCGTTACCAGATACGCAGTATTTT	CASSLALPDTQYF
TRBV11-2	NA	TRBJ1-2	many	TGTGCCAGCAGCCCCTTGGTGAGCGGGCGCGGTTATGGCTACACCTTC	CASSPLVSGRGYGYTF
TRBV29-1	NA	TRBJ2-7	NA	TGCAGCGTCGCCCCTCACTCCTACGAGCAGTACTTC	CSVAPHSYEQYF
TRBV12-3/TRBV12-4	NA	TRBJ1-6	NA	TGTGCCAGCAGGGGGGGACGAGGAAGATCACCCCTCCACTTT	CASRGGRGRSPLHF
TRBV7-9	NA	TRBJ2-1	few	TGTGCCAGCAGCTTAACGGTCGTTCCTGAGCAGTTCTTC	CASSLTVVPEQFF
TRBV6-5	NA	TRBJ1-1	NA	TGTGCCAGCAGGTGGGGCAGTATTCCCGACACTGAAGCTTTCTTT	CASRWGSIPDTEAFF
TRBV9	NA	TRBJ2-3	few	TGTGCCAGCAGCGTAGTCGGCGAGTCCCCCACAGATACGCAGTATTTT	CASSVVGESPTDTQYF
TRBV6-5	NA	TRBJ1-3	few	TGTGCCAGCAGTTACTCGATCCCGGGTCAGCCCTATTCTGGAAACACCATATATTTT	CASSYSIPGQPYSGNTIYF
TRBV15	NA	TRBJ2-5	few	TGTGCCACCAGCAGAGATTTGAAGATCCAAGAGACCCAGTACTTC	CATSRDLKIQETQYF
TRBV7-2	NA	TRBJ2-2	NA	TGTGCCAGCAGCCAGAGCCCCACCGGGGAGCTGTTTTTT	CASSQSPTGELFF
TRBV23-1	TRBD1	TRBJ2-4	few	TGCGCCAGCCAGGGCACAGGGGTTGCCAAAAACATTCAGTACTTC	CASQGTGVAKNIQYF
TRBV7-2	TRBD2	TRBJ2-3	many	TGTGCCAGCAGCTTATCGGGGGGGGACTGGACAGATACGCAGTATTTT	CASSLSGGDWTDTQYF
TRBV7-9	TRBD2	TRBJ2-5	many	TGTGCCAGCAGCTCGACTAGCGGGGGTGGGACCCAGTACTTC	CASSSTSGGGTQYF
TRBV28	TRBD1	TRBJ1-2	NA	TGTGCCAGCAGCCAATACCTGACAGGGGACCAGGACTATGGCTACACCTTC	CASSQYLTGDQDYGYTF
TRBV12-3/TRBV12-4	NA	TRBJ1-4	few	TGTGCCAGCAGTTTAGGGCTAACAGGGACAAATGAAAAACTGTTTTTT	CASSLGLTGTNEKLFF
TRBV5-1	NA	TRBJ2-7	few	TGCGCCAGCAGCTCGCGGGATACCTACGAGCAGTACTTC	CASSSRDTYEQYF